This T cell receptor beta chain was captured by sequencing in a study of T cells in Graves' hyperthyroidism and ophthalmopathy. Trimming removed 3 bases at V and 4 bases at J, with 15 bases between. This CDR3 comprises 15 residues. The V gene's germline CDR1 is KGHSH and CDR2 LQKENI. Patients aged 18 to 65 had newly diagnosed hyperthyroidism of under 2 months' duration. Reasons for excluding patients were uncontrolled infection, other autoimmune disease, pregnancy or lactation. TCR beta CDR3 sequences were amplified from RNA transcripts. During a first-round RT-PCR of the TCR CDR3, the HTBI primer set was used. TCRdb re-analysed the multiplex PCR reads in MiXCR, keeping a single row per CDR3 protein. The table has about 210,000 distinct CDR3 sequences, about a sixth seen once. This clonotype was detected a few times.

The origin of this receptor is a man aged 50 or older with Graves' hyperthyroidism. The sample consisted of blood. The chain combines TRBV18 with TRBJ2-5, with TRBD1 as a possible D gene (6 bases). The CDR3 nucleotides are TGTGCCAGCTCACCCAGACAGGCTGCTGGAGAGACCCAGTACTTC. Protein sequence: CASSPRQAAGETQYF. Using reference TRBV18 and TRBJ2-5 for the parts outside the CDR3, the full variable domain is NAGVMQNPRHLVRRRGQEARLRCSPMKGHSHVYWYRQLPEEGLKFMVYLQKENIIDESGMPKERFSAEFPKEGPSILRIQQVVRGDSAAYFCASSPRQAAGETQYFGPGTRLLVL.